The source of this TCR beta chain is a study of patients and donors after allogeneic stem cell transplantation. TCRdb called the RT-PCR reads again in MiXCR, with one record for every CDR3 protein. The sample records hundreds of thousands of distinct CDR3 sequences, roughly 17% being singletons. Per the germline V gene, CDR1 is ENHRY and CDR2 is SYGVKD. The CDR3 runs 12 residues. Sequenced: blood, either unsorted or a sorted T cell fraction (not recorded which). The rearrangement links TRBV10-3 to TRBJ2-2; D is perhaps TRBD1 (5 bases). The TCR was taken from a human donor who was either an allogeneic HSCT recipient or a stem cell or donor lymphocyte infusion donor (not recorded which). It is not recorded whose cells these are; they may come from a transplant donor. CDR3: CAIQGNTGELFF. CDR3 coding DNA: TGTGCGATCCAGGGGAACACCGGGGAGCTGTTTTTT.